The T cell receptor (beta chain) described here comes from a study of cytomegalovirus exposure and HLA in healthy donors. Note on this clone: Its antigen is currently unknown.

The V and J ends lost 11 bases and 7 bases, in that order; junction bases with no gene match: 6. In germline, CDR1 is MNHNY, CDR2 SVGAGI (reference sequence). CDR3 length: 12 amino acids. It was with 60 Vbeta and 13 Jbeta primers that the PCR ran. Profiling relied on immunoSEQ multiplex PCR, and the TCRdb table lists in-frame clones only, not all of them. The repertoire includes 100,000 to 150,000 clones, roughly 80% of them detected once, and over 15% sits in the top ten. Study observations and caveats: Cytomegalovirus-associated TCR beta chains were listed, numbering 164.

J is TRBJ1-4 and V is TRBV6-6, with 8 bases that match TRBD1. Input material: PBMCs. The clonotype comes from a man in his late teens or twenties in good health and CMV-seropositive. The CDR3 region has the DNA TGTGCCGCCTTAGGGACAGGTGAAAAACTGTTTTTT. Translated, it gives CAALGTGEKLFF.